One and the same sample provided the 22 T cell receptor beta chains below, sequenced in a study of T cells in Graves' hyperthyroidism and ophthalmopathy. Amplified regions were TCR beta CDR3 sequences from RNA transcripts. HTBI primers were the set used in a first-round RT-PCR of the TCR CDR3. One entry per CDR3 protein results from TCRdb running MiXCR on the multiplex PCR reads. Among more than 500,000 distinct CDR3 sequences listed, 46% were seen once. The sequenced sample was peripheral blood or thyroid tissue (not recorded which). The receptors originated from an adult woman with Graves' disease, either hyperthyroidism or ophthalmopathy (not recorded which).

This clonotype was observed a few times. The chain is built from TRBV7-2 and TRBJ1-2; tentatively, D is TRBD1 (5 bases). The V gene lost 0 bases and the J gene lost 6 bases, with 29 bases spanning the gap. Germline CDR1 and CDR2: SGHTA and FQGNSA. This CDR3 has 20 amino acids. The CDR3 DNA reads TGTGCCAGCAGCTTAGCGAAATATAGCGTCAATGGGGGGGATGGTCATGGCTACACCTTC. Encoded protein: CASSLAKYSVNGGDGHGYTF.

This clonotype was observed many times. The gene calls are TRBV20-1 and TRBJ1-4; D gene unclear. The CDR3 has 11 amino acids. The germline gives CDR1 DFQATT, CDR2 SNEGSKA (reference sequence). The V and J ends lost 7 bases and 7 bases respectively, with 10 bases between them. The CDR3: CSGPLGEKLFF. The CDR3 DNA is TGCAGTGGCCCCCTGGGTGAAAAACTGTTTTTT.

This clonotype came up many times. The rearrangement uses TRBV2 and TRBJ1-2; unclear D gene. Trimming left V 10 bases short and J 2 bases short, with 14 bases between. The CDR3 runs to 13 residues. Germline lookup yields CDR1 SNHLY and CDR2 FYNNEI. CDR3 region: CATPSGWNYGYTF. The CDR3 nucleotides read TGTGCCACCCCTTCGGGATGGAACTATGGCTACACCTTC.

This clonotype was counted a few times. The genes are TRBV5-4 and TRBJ1-2; perhaps TRBD1 as D (5 bases). This CDR3 is 12 amino acids long. The germline CDR1 and CDR2 sequences are SGHNT and YYREEE (reference sequence). The V end lost 4 bases, the J end lost 4 bases, and 8 bases lay between the germline ends. The chain's CDR3 is CASSAGLYGYTF. The CDR3 region has the DNA TGTGCCAGCAGCGCGGGACTCTATGGCTACACCTTC.

J is TRBJ2-7 and V is TRBV28, with a tentative D call TRBD2 (5 bases). Germline V gene data show CDR1 as MDHEN and CDR2 as SYDVKM. The CDR3 is made up of 16 amino acids. The germline V and J ends were trimmed by 3 bases and 9 bases, with 24 bases remaining between them. CDR3 amino acids: CASSFLPIGKGSVQYF. The CDR3 region has the DNA TGTGCCAGCAGTTTCCTACCCATCGGGAAGGGTTCAGTGCAGTACTTC.

The rearrangement uses TRBV20-1 and TRBJ1-1; 8 nucleotides match TRBD1. The CDR3 consists of 13 residues. V was pared by 3 bases and J by 3 bases, with 3 bases of the junction left unmatched. Germline V gives CDR1 DFQATT, CDR2 SNEGSKA (reference sequence). The CDR3 region has the DNA TGCAGTGCTAGCAGGGGGCGTGACACTGAAGCTTTCTTT. Protein product: CSASRGRDTEAFF.

This clonotype has more than one count but fewer than ten. The chain is built from TRBV2 and TRBJ1-5; a weak D match, TRBD1 (5 bases). This CDR3 region has 13 residues. V gave up 5 bases and J gave up 8 bases, with 13 bases separating them. The germline V gene encodes CDR1 SNHLY and CDR2 FYNNEI. For the CDR3, the DNA is TGTGCCAGCAGTTCCGCGGGAGGGGAGCCCCAGCATTTT. Translation gives CASSSAGGEPQHF.

This clonotype was counted ten times or more. The chain links TRBV20-1 to TRBJ1-4; 10 nucleotides align to TRBD1. V dropped 5 bases and J dropped 3; count of bases not matched to a gene: 6. This CDR3 comprises 15 residues. CDR1 and CDR2 from the germline V gene are DFQATT and SNEGSKA (reference sequence). The CDR3 coding sequence is TGCAGTGCTCGGACAGGGGGGCCATCTAATGAAAAACTGTTTTTT. As protein: CSARTGGPSNEKLFF.

In this sample, this clonotype turned up many times. The J gene is TRBJ1-1, the V gene TRBV9; D gene uncertain. The CDR3 runs 15 residues. Germline V gene data show CDR1 as SGDLS and CDR2 as YYNGEE. Trimming cost V 7 bases and J 1 base, with 17 bases left between them. This CDR3 is CASSPPSQRNTEAFF. The CDR3 bases are TGTGCCAGCTCACCACCATCACAGCGGAACACTGAAGCTTTCTTT.

This clonotype was counted only a few times. The V gene is TRBV24-1, the J gene TRBJ2-3; D call uncertain. Trimming took 4 bases from V and 2 from J, leaving 9 bases between them. This CDR3 region has 14 residues. Germline loops: CDR1 KGHDR, CDR2 SFDVKD. CDR3 nucleotide sequence: TGTGCCACCAGTGACGTTACGATCACAGATACGCAGTATTTT. It codes for CATSDVTITDTQYF.

This clonotype has a count of ten or more. J is TRBJ1-1 and V is TRBV2; D call uncertain. V shed 6 bases and J shed 4 bases, with 18 bases lying between them. In germline, CDR1 is SNHLY, CDR2 FYNNEI. This CDR3 spans 15 amino acids. The CDR3 DNA reads as TGTGCCAGCAGGGCCTTGGGATTCGAGGGCACTGAAGCTTTCTTT. Amino acid sequence: CASRALGFEGTEAFF.

The genes are TRBV24-1 and TRBJ1-4; a weak D match, TRBD1 (5 bases). Trimming stripped 7 bases from V and 4 bases from J, with 9 bases between. Per the germline V gene, CDR1 is KGHDR and CDR2 is SFDVKD. This CDR3 region has 13 residues. The CDR3 region is CATRGVRNEKLFF. For the CDR3, the DNA is TGTGCCACCAGAGGGGTTCGTAATGAAAAACTGTTTTTT.

In this sample, this clonotype turned up many times. The rearrangement links TRBV7-8 to TRBJ2-2, with 11 nucleotides matching TRBD2. V trimming: 5 bases; J trimming: 0 bases; junction bases outside the gene matches: 14. The CDR3 sequence is 20 residues long. Germline V gene data show CDR1 as SGHVS and CDR2 as FQNEAQ. The CDR3 sequence: CASSTRVAGGIRANTGELFF. The CDR3 DNA reads TGTGCCAGCAGCACAAGGGTAGCGGGAGGGATAAGAGCGAACACCGGGGAGCTGTTTTTT.

This clonotype has ten or more counts. This chain links TRBV19 with TRBJ1-2; D is possibly TRBD1 (5 bases). Germline V lookup: CDR1 LNHDA, CDR2 SQIVND (reference sequence). Trimming shortened V by 0 bases and J by 8 bases, and 10 bases separated the two germline ends. The CDR3 is 13 amino acids. The CDR3 coding sequence is TGTGCCAGTAGTATAGAGGGGCGGCTCGGCTACACCTTC. Translating gives CASSIEGRLGYTF.

The chain joins TRBV14 to TRBJ2-7; D is perhaps TRBD1 (5 bases). CDR1 is SGHDN, CDR2 FVKESK, per germline. CDR3 length: 17 amino acids. The V end lost 1 base, the J end lost 2 bases, and 18 bases lay between the germline ends. In DNA form, the CDR3 reads TGTGCCAGCAGCCAAGGCCACCCAGGGTCGACAACCTACGAGCAGTACTTC. Encoded protein: CASSQGHPGSTTYEQYF.

The chain couples TRBV2 to TRBJ1-6; TRBD1 aligns across 12 bases. V gave up 7 bases and J gave up 12 bases; unmatched junction bases: 4. Germline assignment: CDR1 SNHLY and CDR2 FYNNEI. The CDR3 spans 13 residues. CDR3 sequence reads: CASIGTGGEPLHF. The DNA of the CDR3 is TGTGCCAGCATTGGGACAGGGGGCGAACCCCTCCACTTT.

The chain links TRBV10-3 to TRBJ1-6, with a tentative D call TRBD1 (6 bases). The V end lost 2 bases, the J end lost 10 bases, and 15 bases lay between the germline ends. CDR1 is ENHRY and CDR2 is SYGVKD in the germline V gene. The CDR3 is 15 residues long. CDR3 residues: CAISEADGGLSPLHF. The CDR3, as DNA: TGTGCCATCAGTGAGGCGGACGGGGGCCTATCACCCCTCCACTTT.

The chain joins TRBV25-1 to TRBJ1-2; no clear D. The CDR3 loop spans 12 amino acids. Germline assignment: CDR1 MGHDK and CDR2 SYGVNS. V lost 2 bases, J lost 4 bases, and 5 bases lay in between. The CDR3 DNA sequence: TGTGCCAGCAGTGAAGGTCCCTATGGCTACACCTTC. Its translation is CASSEGPYGYTF.

The CDR3 DNA reads TGTGCCAGCAGTTCACCGACAGGGGTGAAGACCCAGTACTTC. It translates to CASSSPTGVKTQYF. This sequence joins TRBV6-6 and TRBJ2-5; 8 bases fit TRBD1. The CDR3 is 14 residues long. Germline V CDR1 and CDR2: MNHNY, SVGAGI (reference sequence). The trim removed 4 bases at V and 6 bases at J, leaving 7 bases unmatched.

V gene TRBV10-3 combines with J gene TRBJ1-1; 7 bases map to TRBD1. This CDR3 region has 13 residues. Germline V gene sequence: CDR1 ENHRY, CDR2 SYGVKD. The J segment lost 1 base and the V segment lost 10 bases, leaving 6 bases of the junction unmatched. The CDR3 DNA reads TGTGCCACCCAGGGACAGCCGAACACTGAAGCTTTCTTT. Its protein is CATQGQPNTEAFF.

Of note for this clonotype: One end of the junction varies from germline; a read error may be responsible. The chain joins TRBV7-8 to TRBJ1-1, with 9 bases aligning to TRBD1. In germline, CDR1 is SGHVS, CDR2 FQNEAQ. The length of the CDR3 is 15 residues. CDR3 protein: CASSYGQGPNIEAFF. The CDR3 coding sequence is TGTGCCAGCAGCTACGGACAGGGGCCGAACATTGAAGCTTTCTTT. Full variable domain (missing parts from reference TRBV7-8 and TRBJ1-1): GAGVSQSPRYKVAKRGQDVALRCDPISGHVSLFWYQQALGQGPEFLTYFQNEAQLDKSGLPSDRFFAERPEGSVSTLKIQRTQQEDSAVYLCASSYGQGPNIEAFFGQGTRLTVV.

This clonotype showed up many times. The rearrangement uses TRBV5-1 and TRBJ2-2, with D perhaps TRBD2 (6 bases). There are 16 residues in the CDR3. With 3 bases removed from V and 5 bases from J, the gap between germline ends came to 17 bases. Germline V gene sequence: CDR1 SGHRS, CDR2 YFSETQ. In DNA form, the CDR3 reads TGCGCCAGCAGCTCCGAGGGCGGGATGAGTACCGGGGAGCTGTTTTTT. This gives the protein CASSSEGGMSTGELFF.